The 26 T cell receptor beta chains in this list originate from one sample, sequenced in a study of shared clonotypes between healthy human individuals. Profiling relied on immunoSEQ multiplex PCR, and the TCRdb table lists in-frame clones only, not all of them. The sample has roughly 2.4 million clones, roughly 95% seen once. The sample comprised naive CD4+ T cells sorted from blood. The sample's subset: CD45RA+ positively selected. All receptors come from a man between 18 and 35 years old in good health.

This clone was seen once. The chain employs TRBV11-2 and TRBJ2-1, with TRBD2 as a possible D gene (5 bases). This CDR3 is built from 14 residues. V was cut by 4 bases and J by 6 bases, with 13 bases left in between. From germline, CDR1 is SGHAT and CDR2 FQNNGV. Here the CDR3 reads CASSSRLEGNEQFF. Written as DNA, the CDR3 is TGTGCCAGCAGCTCCCGTCTTGAGGGCAATGAGCAGTTCTTC.

Concerning this clone: Additional DNA sequences in this sample encode the identical CDR3. The chain couples TRBV20-1 to TRBJ2-5; D ambiguous. Germline V CDR1 and CDR2: DFQATT, SNEGSKA (reference sequence). The V end lost 0 bases, the J end lost 5 bases, and 4 bases lay between the germline ends. This CDR3 contains 11 residues. The CDR3 sequence is CSARDRETQYF. In DNA form, the CDR3 reads TGCAGTGCTAGAGATAGGGAGACCCAGTACTTC.

The chain recombines TRBV5-1 with TRBJ2-7; TRBD1 or TRBD2 may be the D gene (5 bases each). The V gene lost 3 bases and the J gene lost 2 bases, with 9 bases spanning the gap. CDR1 is SGHRS and CDR2 is YFSETQ in the germline V gene. The CDR3 extends over 13 amino acids. CDR3 DNA sequence: TGCGCCAGCAGCTGGGACGTAACCTACGAGCAGTACTTC. The encoded protein is CASSWDVTYEQYF.

The CDR3 region is CASRSELYTYEQYF. As DNA, the CDR3 is TGTGCCAGCAGATCCGAACTCTATACCTACGAGCAGTACTTC. The chain employs TRBV27 and TRBJ2-7; no firm D call. V was pared by 6 bases and J by 2 bases, with 14 bases between. The CDR3 is 14 residues long. CDR1 MNHEY and CDR2 SMNVEV come from the germline V gene (reference sequence).

This clone was found a few times. J is TRBJ2-1 and V is TRBV2, with no clear D. V dropped 7 bases and J dropped 5 bases, with 9 bases sitting between them. The CDR3 is made up of 12 amino acids. The germline V gene encodes CDR1 SNHLY and CDR2 FYNNEI. The CDR3 region has the DNA TGTGCCAGCAATTTGTGGGACAATGAGCAGTTCTTC. Translating it yields CASNLWDNEQFF.

This chain uses TRBV6-5 with TRBJ2-3; D is possibly TRBD1 or TRBD2 (5 bases each). Germline CDR1 reads MNHEY; CDR2 reads SVGAGI. This CDR3 spans 15 amino acids. V was shortened by 6 bases and J by 0 bases, with 13 bases between the two germline ends. As DNA, the CDR3 is TGTGCCAGCAGACCCGCCCGGGACAGCACAGATACGCAGTATTTT. This sequence encodes CASRPARDSTDTQYF.

V and J are TRBV30 and TRBJ1-4, with unresolved D. Germline CDR1 is GTSNPN and CDR2 is SVGIG (reference sequence). Trimming removed 2 bases at V and 7 bases at J, with 17 bases between. CDR3 length: 15 amino acids. The CDR3, as DNA: TGTGCCTGGAGTCCAAATGTGTCGGGCCTTGAAAAACTGTTTTTT. It specifies CAWSPNVSGLEKLFF.

Of note for this clone: Other DNA sequences of this sample code for an identical CDR3. The chain combines TRBV7-2 with TRBJ1-6; D is perhaps TRBD1 (6 bases). The CDR3 spans 13 residues. Between the trimmed V and J ends, which lost 4 bases and 7 bases, there was a span of 8 bases. From germline, CDR1 is SGHTA and CDR2 FQGNSA. The CDR3 region is CASSSDRNSPLHF. The CDR3 DNA follows: TGTGCCAGCAGCTCGGACAGAAATTCACCCCTCCACTTT.

This clone came up once. Other DNA sequences in this sample translate to the same CDR3. J is TRBJ1-2 and V is TRBV7-2; maybe TRBD1 (6 bases). Between the trimmed V and J ends, which lost 5 bases and 3 bases, there was a span of 10 bases. CDR3 length: 13 amino acids. The germline V gene encodes CDR1 SGHTA and CDR2 FQGNSA. CDR3 nucleotides: TGTGCCAGCAGCCTACGACAGGACTATGGCTACACCTTC. This gives the protein CASSLRQDYGYTF.

A note on this clone: Other DNA sequences within the sample encode an identical CDR3. This chain uses TRBV5-4 with TRBJ1-3, with 8 bases fitting TRBD1. V shed 2 bases, J shed 4 bases, and the junction held 5 bases outside the gene matches. The CDR3 length is 15 residues. Germline CDR1 reads SGHNT; CDR2 reads YYREEE (reference sequence). The CDR3 nucleotides read TGTGCCAGCAGCTTAAGACAGGGGTCGGGAAACACCATATATTTT. This translates into CASSLRQGSGNTIYF.

This clone was recorded only once. The chain is built from TRBV5-1 and TRBJ2-3; 8 nucleotides align to TRBD1. Germline CDR1 reads SGHRS; CDR2 reads YFSETQ. Germline trimming cut 3 bases from V and 4 bases from J; bases unmatched to any gene: 7. CDR3 length equals 15 residues. This CDR3 reads CASSSTGGSADTQYF. As DNA, the CDR3 is TGCGCCAGCAGCTCAACAGGGGGTAGCGCAGATACGCAGTATTTT.

The sample holds one count of this clone. J is TRBJ1-4 and V is TRBV27; D remains ambiguous. Trimming left V 6 bases short and J 5 bases short, with 10 bases between. From germline, CDR1 is MNHEY and CDR2 SMNVEV (reference sequence). The CDR3 consists of 13 residues. CDR3: CASRVTRNEKLFF. Here the CDR3 DNA reads TGTGCCAGCAGGGTGACAAGGAATGAAAAACTGTTTTTT.

This chain joins TRBV18 and TRBJ2-5; 16 nucleotides align to TRBD2. CDR1 is KGHSH and CDR2 is LQKENI in the germline V gene. This CDR3 comprises 16 residues. V gave up 5 bases and J gave up 3 bases; unmatched junction bases: 3. The CDR3 DNA reads TGTGCCAGCTCAGCGGGACTAGCGGGAGGGGAAGAGACCCAGTACTTC. The encoded protein is CASSAGLAGGEETQYF.

Only a few counts were recorded for this clone. Within the sample, other DNA sequences also encode this same CDR3. The CDR3 region has the DNA TGTGCCAGCTCACAGGGCAGCAATCAGCCCCAGCATTTT. Its protein product is CASSQGSNQPQHF. J is TRBJ1-5 and V is TRBV18; D remains unclear. The CDR3 has 13 residues. In germline, CDR1 is KGHSH, CDR2 LQKENI. V was pared by 4 bases and J by 1 base, with 5 bases between.

Note on this clone: Other DNA sequences within the sample encode an identical CDR3. The CDR3 sequence is CASKSGETQYF. The CDR3 DNA sequence: TGTGCCAGCAAGTCGGGGGAGACCCAGTACTTC. The V gene is TRBV2, the J gene TRBJ2-5; D might be TRBD2 (5 bases). This CDR3 contains 11 residues. The germline V gene has CDR1 SNHLY and CDR2 FYNNEI. Trimming cost V 7 bases and J 5 bases, with 8 bases left between them.

This clone has a single count. The chain has TRBV9 and TRBJ2-7; 7 bases agree with TRBD1. Germline CDR1 is SGDLS and CDR2 is YYNGEE. This CDR3 comprises 13 residues. Germline trimming cut 4 bases from V and 4 bases from J; bases unmatched to any gene: 5. CDR3 bases: TGTGCCAGCAGCACCCGGGACAGATACGAGCAGTACTTC. As protein: CASSTRDRYEQYF. Full variable domain (outside the CDR3, taken from reference TRBV9 and TRBJ2-7): DSGVTQTPKHLITATGQRVTLRCSPRSGDLSVYWYQQSLDQGLQFLIQYYNGEERAKGNILERFSAQQFPDLHSELNLSSLELGDSALYFCASSTRDRYEQYFGPGTRLTVT.

This sequence joins TRBV10-3 and TRBJ2-2; 10 bases map to TRBD2. CDR1 and CDR2 (germline): ENHRY, SYGVKD. There are 16 residues in the CDR3. Trimming cost V 5 bases and J 3 bases; bases outside gene matches: 6. CDR3 residues: CAISRASGRDTGELFF. CDR3 coding DNA: TGTGCCATCAGTAGGGCCAGCGGGAGGGACACCGGGGAGCTGTTTTTT.

The V gene is TRBV4-1, the J gene TRBJ1-3, with no clear D. V shed 5 bases and J shed 4 bases, with 18 bases lying between them. This CDR3 is built from 16 residues. The germline CDR1 and CDR2 sequences are MGHRA and YSYEKL. CDR3 loop: CASSYPAGGQGNTIYF. CDR3 nucleotides: TGCGCCAGCAGCTACCCGGCGGGAGGGCAAGGAAACACCATATATTTT.

V and J are TRBV11-3 and TRBJ2-3; D possibly corresponds to TRBD2 (6 bases). V lost 5 bases to trimming and J lost 14 bases, with 17 bases between them. Per germline, CDR1 SGHNT and CDR2 YENEEA. There are 12 residues in the CDR3. The CDR3: CASSLRGGRLYF. In DNA form, the CDR3 reads TGTGCCAGCAGCCTCCGGGGAGGTCGTCTGTATTTT.

The chain uses TRBV29-1 and TRBJ2-7; D not certain. The germline CDR1 and CDR2 sequences are SQVTM and ANQGSEA. The CDR3 covers 12 residues. V dropped 6 bases and J dropped 8 bases, with 17 bases sitting between them. CDR3 protein: CSVQASPEQQYF. In DNA, the CDR3 is TGCAGCGTCCAGGCCTCCCCCGAGCAGCAGTACTTC.

The chain couples TRBV5-1 to TRBJ1-3; maybe TRBD1 (5 bases). The CDR3 has 17 residues. Looked up from germline, CDR1 is SGHRS and CDR2 is YFSETQ. The V and J ends lost 1 base and 0 bases respectively, with 14 bases between them. The CDR3 region is CASSLTGTQISGNTIYF. CDR3 coding DNA: TGCGCCAGCAGCTTGACCGGGACGCAAATCTCTGGAAACACCATATATTTT.

The chain recombines TRBV27 with TRBJ1-2; 7 bases are shared with TRBD1. Trimming at V came to 2 bases and at J to 2 bases, leaving 8 bases not matched to a gene. Germline CDR1 and CDR2: MNHEY and SMNVEV (reference sequence). The CDR3 length is 16 residues. As DNA, the CDR3 is TGTGCCAGCAGTTTAGGGGGGACAGTTCCGAACTATGGCTACACCTTC. Residues: CASSLGGTVPNYGYTF.

The rearrangement joins TRBV28 to TRBJ1-5; 10 bases are shared with TRBD1. Germline V gene lookup returns CDR1 MDHEN and CDR2 SYDVKM. This CDR3 spans 16 amino acids. With 2 bases clipped from V and 1 base from J, the junction kept 2 bases outside the gene matches. The CDR3 loop is CASSLGQGGSNQPQHF. The CDR3 bases are TGTGCCAGCAGTTTAGGACAGGGGGGAAGCAATCAGCCCCAGCATTTT. Using reference TRBV28 and TRBJ1-5 for the parts outside the CDR3, the full variable domain is DVKVTQSSRYLVKRTGEKVFLECVQDMDHENMFWYRQDPGLGLRLIYFSYDVKMKEKGDIPEGYSVSREKKERFSLILESASTNQTSMYLCASSLGQGGSNQPQHFGDGTRLSIL.

The V gene is TRBV5-1, the J gene TRBJ2-1; TRBD2 aligns across 13 bases. The germline CDR1 and CDR2 sequences are SGHRS and YFSETQ. This CDR3 comprises 16 residues. V dropped 3 bases and J dropped 9; count of bases not matched to a gene: 9. As DNA, the CDR3 is TGCGCCAGCAGCTCCCTCCCGGGACTAGCGGGATTTGAGCAGTTCTTC. This sequence encodes CASSSLPGLAGFEQFF. The full variable domain, in which reference TRBV5-1 and TRBJ2-1 provide the parts outside the CDR3, is KAGVTQTPRYLIKTRGQQVTLSCSPISGHRSVSWYQQTPGQGLQFLFEYFSETQRNKGNFPGRFSGRQFSNSRSEMNVSTLELGDSALYLCASSSLPGLAGFEQFFGPGTRLTVL.

This chain joins TRBV28 and TRBJ1-6; D remains unclear. CDR1 and CDR2 from the germline V gene are MDHEN and SYDVKM. The V and J ends lost 3 bases and 5 bases respectively, with 11 bases between them. The CDR3 covers 15 residues. The CDR3, as DNA: TGTGCCAGCAGTTTGTTAAGACCAGATAATTCACCCCTCCACTTT. Protein product: CASSLLRPDNSPLHF.

The chain couples TRBV30 to TRBJ1-5; D gene ambiguous. Germline loops: CDR1 GTSNPN, CDR2 SVGIG (reference sequence). The ends were cut back, 3 bases at V and 5 bases at J, with 14 bases in the middle. CDR3 size: 14 residues. The CDR3 coding sequence is TGTGCCTGGAGCCACGGGTCGACGGATCAGCCCCAGCATTTT. This encodes CAWSHGSTDQPQHF.